The entry that follows covers one TCR beta chain sequence. The data originate from a study of blood T cell repertoires in COVID-19. The V and J ends lost 0 bases and 2 bases, in that order; junction bases with no gene match: 6. There are 16 residues in the CDR3. Per the germline V gene, CDR1 is MGHRA and CDR2 is YSYEKL. Authors' analysis steps: Amplification from reference gene primers served as the basis for estimated nucleated cell counts. This table comes from immunoSEQ multiplex PCR, and its TCRdb copy is limited to in-frame clones, with some not included. V and J calls and clone size follow that table, whereas D and trimming were derived from the DNA. The sample shows about 180,000 clones, over 80% of them seen only once.

The chain is built from TRBV4-1 and TRBJ2-5; 7 bases match TRBD1. This receptor was taken from a woman between 40 and 50 years old with COVID-19, enrolled during active disease. Sequenced material: peripheral blood. The CDR3 loop reads CASSQERGPGQETQYF. The DNA for the CDR3 is TGCGCCAGCAGCCAAGAAAGGGGGCCGGGACAAGAGACCCAGTACTTC.